The clone carrying this T cell receptor (beta chain) was detected many times. Its antigen is undetermined. The data originate from a study of identical twins. The study, taken as a whole, reports: Sequences that were beta out-of-frame showed weaker excess twin sharing.

TCRdb used MiXCR to reprocess the 5' RACE reads, holding one entry per CDR3 protein. Found here are about 890,000 distinct CDR3 sequences, approximately 13% of them singletons; the top ten hold around 1.6%. This same sample was also part of a study on yellow fever vaccine responses in identical twins.

Sample: PBMCs. The receptor was derived from a woman between 18 and 29 years old in good health.

The CDR3: CASSYFSGRGVAYNEQFF. CDR3 DNA sequence: TGTGCCAGCAGTTACTTTTCCGGGCGGGGGGTCGCCTACAATGAGCAGTTCTTC. The J gene is TRBJ2-1, the V gene TRBV6-5; 8 bases line up with TRBD2. The CDR3 sequence is 18 residues long. Trimming cost V 1 base and J 2 bases; bases outside gene matches: 10. Per the germline V gene, CDR1 is MNHEY and CDR2 is SVGAGI.